The 19 T cell receptor beta chains below all came from one sample that was sequenced in a study of blood T cell repertoires in COVID-19 (dated by TCRdb to 2019 to 2021). Library prep was done by the immunoSEQ multiplex PCR assay. TCRdb provides this immuneACCESS table in a form limited to in-frame rearrangements. Some clones are lacking; in checked studies, under half of them reflect an unresolved V gene, and why the rest are absent is not known. Across this sample there are 250,000 to 300,000 clones, with 91% seen only once. The top ten clonotypes cover around 2% of the sample. Sequencing was performed on peripheral blood. The source is a woman aged 30 to 39 with COVID-19, enrolled during active disease.

Comments on this clone: One end of the junction is discordant with germline, which a read error may explain. The chain has TRBV6-5 and TRBJ1-6; D unresolved. The CDR3 has 15 residues. In germline, CDR1 is MNHEY, CDR2 SVGAGI. The chain's CDR3 is CASAVAASSNSPLHF. The CDR3 DNA sequence: TGTGCCAGCGCCGTCGCCGCGTCCTCTAATTCACCCCTCCACTTT.

The rearrangement joins TRBV11-3 to TRBJ2-2; the D is unclear. CDR1 SGHNT and CDR2 YENEEA come from the germline V gene. CDR3 length: 13 residues. Deletions cut 5 bases from V and 6 bases from J, with 10 bases between. In nucleotides, the CDR3 is TGTGCCAGCAGCCGAACACGGGCCGGGGAGCTGTTTTTT. Translated: CASSRTRAGELFF.

This chain uses TRBV6-1 with TRBJ2-7; 8 bases align to TRBD2. This CDR3 is built from 16 residues. Germline V gene data show CDR1 as MNHNS and CDR2 as SASEGT. V lost 0 bases, J lost 2 bases, and 6 bases stayed unmatched. CDR3 protein: CASSEAIRGGTYEQYF. As DNA, the CDR3 is TGTGCCAGCAGTGAAGCCATCCGGGGGGGAACCTACGAGCAGTACTTC.

The chain combines TRBV12-5 with TRBJ2-2, with D possibly being TRBD1 (6 bases). The germline gives CDR1 LGHNT, CDR2 FRNRAP. V lost 9 bases and J lost 1, with 15 bases in between. This CDR3 is built from 15 residues. CDR3 DNA: TGTGCTAGCCAACGGCAGGGGAGGAACACCGGGGAGCTGTTTTTT. Encoded protein: CASQRQGRNTGELFF.

This clone was counted a few times. The gene calls are TRBV18 and TRBJ1-2; weak D call: TRBD1 (5 bases). The germline CDR1 and CDR2 sequences are KGHSH and LQKENI. V was pared by 2 bases and J by 14 bases, with 21 bases between. The CDR3 has 14 residues. CDR3 in amino acids: CASSPGAAHVVLTF. The DNA of the CDR3 is TGTGCCAGCTCACCAGGGGCAGCTCATGTAGTTTTAACCTTC.

The CDR3 nucleotides read TGTGCCAGTAGTATTGGGCCAGGGGGGACTGAAGCTTTCTTT. Protein product: CASSIGPGGTEAFF. V and J are TRBV19 and TRBJ1-1; 7 nucleotides align to TRBD1. V lost 3 bases and J lost 5; bases outside the gene matches: 6. Per the germline V gene, CDR1 is LNHDA and CDR2 is SQIVND (reference sequence). This CDR3 has 14 residues. Full variable domain (outside the CDR3, taken from reference TRBV19 and TRBJ1-1): DGGITQSPKYLFRKEGQNVTLSCEQNLNHDAMYWYRQDPGQGLRLIYYSQIVNDFQKGDIAEGYSVSREKKESFPLTVTSAQKNPTAFYLCASSIGPGGTEAFFGQGTRLTVV.

The rearrangement uses TRBV19 and TRBJ2-3; 14 nucleotides agree with TRBD2. There are 20 residues in the CDR3. Germline V gene sequence: CDR1 LNHDA, CDR2 SQIVND (reference sequence). Trimming at V came to 5 bases and at J to 4 bases, leaving 17 bases not matched to a gene. The CDR3 here is CASSVGLAGAVFSSPDTQYF. Written as DNA, the CDR3 is TGTGCCAGTAGTGTGGGACTAGCGGGAGCCGTATTCAGTTCCCCAGATACGCAGTATTTT. Complete variable domain (other parts from reference TRBV19 and TRBJ2-3): DGGITQSPKYLFRKEGQNVTLSCEQNLNHDAMYWYRQDPGQGLRLIYYSQIVNDFQKGDIAEGYSVSREKKESFPLTVTSAQKNPTAFYLCASSVGLAGAVFSSPDTQYFGPGTRLTVL.

The chain couples TRBV6-5 to TRBJ1-2; 8 bases are a match to TRBD1. Losses at the gene ends were 5 bases for V and 6 bases for J; bases not matched to a gene: 5. The CDR3 runs to 13 residues. CDR1 and CDR2 (germline): MNHEY, SVGAGI. The CDR3 spells CASSRQGANGYTF. CDR3 DNA sequence: TGTGCCAGCAGTCGCCAGGGGGCCAATGGCTACACCTTC.

The J gene is TRBJ2-1, the V gene TRBV9; TRBD2 matches 8 bases. Per the germline V gene, CDR1 is SGDLS and CDR2 is YYNGEE. This CDR3 region has 16 residues. V lost 3 bases, J lost 4 bases, and 9 bases stayed unmatched. The CDR3 DNA follows: TGTGCCAGCAGCGCCGAGGGGCGGGAGGCTTACAATGAGCAGTTCTTC. As protein: CASSAEGREAYNEQFF.

The chain links TRBV3-1 (or the pseudogene TRBV3-2) to TRBJ1-1; 9 bases line up with TRBD1. V dropped 0 bases and J dropped 11; count of bases not matched to a gene: 4. Germline assignment: CDR1 LGHDT and CDR2 YNNKEL (reference sequence). CDR3 length: 13 amino acids. CDR3 nucleotide sequence: TGTGCCAGCAGCCAAGATCGAGACAGGGGGGCTTTCTTT. Translated: CASSQDRDRGAFF.

The V gene is TRBV4-1, the J gene TRBJ2-7; 8 bases are a match to TRBD2. Germline V lookup: CDR1 MGHRA, CDR2 YSYEKL. The junction had 15 bases not matched to a gene; V was cut back by 5 bases and J by 6 bases. CDR3 length: 16 amino acids. CDR3 sequence (DNA): TGCGCCAGCAGCGGGGTAGCGGCGAGCGGGAGTTTCGAGCAGTACTTC. Translated, it gives CASSGVAASGSFEQYF.

V gene TRBV24-1 combines with J gene TRBJ1-5; D gene ambiguous. The CDR3 totals 15 residues. CDR1 and CDR2 (germline): KGHDR, SFDVKD. Trimming cost V 2 bases and J 1 base, with 8 bases left between them. The CDR3 region is CATSDSRGSNQPQHF. CDR3 nucleotides: TGTGCCACCAGTGATTCCCGAGGGAGCAATCAGCCCCAGCATTTT.

This chain connects TRBV2 to TRBJ1-5; TRBD1 matches at 9 bases. The CDR3 length is 15 residues. The V segment lost 6 bases and the J segment 7 bases; nucleotides outside the gene matches: 10. In germline, CDR1 is SNHLY, CDR2 FYNNEI. The CDR3 bases are TGTGCCAGCAGCCCCCCGGGACAGGGCGGACAGCCCCAGCATTTT. As protein: CASSPPGQGGQPQHF.

The genes are TRBV7-2 and TRBJ2-7; maybe TRBD2 (5 bases). From germline, CDR1 is SGHTA and CDR2 FQGNSA. Trimming pared 1 base from V and 6 bases from J, leaving 13 bases between. CDR3 length equals 14 residues. The CDR3 reads CASSLGQLGREQYF. The CDR3 DNA sequence: TGTGCCAGCAGCTTAGGACAACTAGGGCGCGAGCAGTACTTC.

The gene calls are TRBV11-1 and TRBJ1-1, with D possibly matching TRBD1 (5 bases). The CDR3 has 15 residues. V lost 2 bases to trimming and J lost 0 bases, with 10 bases between them. Germline assignment: CDR1 SGHAT and CDR2 FQDESV (reference sequence). The CDR3 coding sequence is TGTGCCAGCAGCTTAACGGCACAGGTGAACACTGAAGCTTTCTTT. It encodes CASSLTAQVNTEAFF.

This clone was detected once. The V and J genes are TRBV7-2 and TRBJ2-3; 11 positions agree with TRBD2. Germline CDR1 SGHTA, CDR2 FQGNSA. There are 16 residues in the CDR3. V lost 2 bases, J lost 1 base, and 2 bases stayed unmatched. The DNA of the CDR3 is TGTGCCAGCAGCTTAAGGGGACTAGCGGGCACAGATACGCAGTATTTT. This codes for CASSLRGLAGTDTQYF.

In nucleotides, the CDR3 is TGTGCCAGCAGTGAACGTCAGGCGAGACAGAGACCTTTCTCTGGGGCCAACGTCCTGACTTTC. It codes for CASSERQARQRPFSGANVLTF. The V and J genes are TRBV6-1 and TRBJ2-6; D is perhaps TRBD1 (5 bases). Germline V CDR1 and CDR2: MNHNS, SASEGT. CDR3 size: 21 residues. The V and J ends lost 2 bases and 0 bases respectively, with 23 bases between them.

This clone was found once. J is TRBJ1-6 and V is TRBV5-6; D is undetermined. The CDR3 consists of 17 residues. With 4 bases removed from V and 0 bases from J, the gap between germline ends came to 14 bases. CDR1 is SGHDT, CDR2 YYEEEE, per germline. This CDR3 reads CASSKTQQSSYNSPLHF. CDR3 coding DNA: TGTGCCAGCAGCAAGACCCAACAGAGCTCCTATAATTCACCCCTCCACTTT.

This chain uses TRBV12-3 or TRBV12-4 with TRBJ1-2; no reliable D call. This CDR3 is built from 12 residues. Trimming left V 1 base short and J 8 bases short, with 8 bases between. In nucleotides, the CDR3 is TGTGCCAGCAGTTTAGGGAGTGAGGGCTACACCTTC. Protein sequence: CASSLGSEGYTF.